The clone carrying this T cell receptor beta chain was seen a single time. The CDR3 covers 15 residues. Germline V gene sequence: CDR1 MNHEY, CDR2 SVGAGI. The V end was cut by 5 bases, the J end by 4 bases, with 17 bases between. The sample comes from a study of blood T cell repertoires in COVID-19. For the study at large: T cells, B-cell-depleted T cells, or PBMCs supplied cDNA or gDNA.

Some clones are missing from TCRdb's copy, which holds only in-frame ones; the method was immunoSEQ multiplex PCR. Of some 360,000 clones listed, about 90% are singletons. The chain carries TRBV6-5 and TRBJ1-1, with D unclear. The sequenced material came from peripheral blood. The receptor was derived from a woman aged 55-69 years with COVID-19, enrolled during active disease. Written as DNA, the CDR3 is TGTGCCAGCAGTCCTCGAGGGAGGGTGGCCACTGAAGCTTTCTTT. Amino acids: CASSPRGRVATEAFF.